The clone carrying this T cell receptor (beta chain) was counted only a few times. The entry originates in a study of blood T cells in healthy people across ages. V was shortened by 2 bases and J by 8 bases, with 9 bases between the two germline ends. Per the germline V gene, CDR1 is DFQATT and CDR2 is SNEGSKA (reference sequence). CDR3 size: 11 residues. A sample-barcoded 5' primer and a J-beta primer mix were used in a second PCR of about 6 to 11 cycles. TCRdb redid the calling of the 5' RACE reads with MiXCR, one entry per CDR3 protein. Seen here are over 1,500,000 distinct CDR3 sequences, 40% to 55% observed once, and the top ten hold roughly 2.1%.

This clonotype was sampled from a woman aged 40 to 50 in good health. Sequences were obtained from blood. V usage is TRBV20-1 and J usage is TRBJ1-2; the D is unclear. The CDR3 nucleotides are TGCAGTGCTAGAACCGCCGAGGGCTACACCTTC. It codes for CSARTAEGYTF.